This is a list of T cell receptor beta chains from one sample in a study of cytomegalovirus exposure and HLA in healthy donors. Produced via immunoSEQ multiplex PCR; TCRdb's table is partial and in-frame only. The sample lists more than 150,000 clones; 84% were seen once. The sequenced material came from PBMCs. These receptor sequences come from a girl aged 2 to 9 in good health and CMV-seropositive. Each CDR3 is given with its conserved first and last residue. Fields, in order: V gene, J gene, clone size, D gene, CDR3 protein, CDR3 DNA. The D gene is left open where the match is weak. Only some rows state a clone size, as once, few, many or a class for expanded clones.

TRBV15	TRBJ2-7	-	TRBD2	CATSRETSGSYEQYF	TGTGCCACCAGCAGAGAGACTAGCGGCTCCTACGAGCAGTACTTC
TRBV10-1	TRBJ2-1	once	TRBD2	CASGLAGSNEQFF	TGCGCCAGCGGTCTAGCGGGAAGCAATGAGCAGTTCTTC
TRBV6-1	TRBJ1-5	-	-	CASGNPPRHF	TGTGCCAGCGGCAACCCGCCCCGGCATTTT
TRBV7-2	TRBJ1-6	-	-	CASSPEGGGRSSSLHF	TGTGCCAGCAGCCCAGAAGGGGGGGGCAGGAGTTCATCCCTCCACTTT
TRBV30	TRBJ2-4	-	-	CAWSTAGSGIQYF	TGTGCCTGGAGTACCGCAGGGTCTGGCATTCAGTACTTC
TRBV6-1	TRBJ1-2	-	-	CASSESGGYNYGYTF	TGTGCCAGCAGTGAATCCGGGGGGTATAACTATGGCTACACCTTC
TRBV28	TRBJ2-3	-	TRBD2	CASSLLGLAESTDTQYF	TGTGCCAGCAGTTTATTGGGACTAGCGGAAAGCACAGATACGCAGTATTTT
TRBV30	TRBJ1-1	few	-	CAWRGRRNTEAFF	TGTGCCTGGAGGGGGCGGAGGAACACTGAAGCTTTCTTT
TRBV27	TRBJ2-1	once	TRBD2	CATLAGGNNEQFF	TGTGCCACCCTAGCGGGGGGAAACAATGAGCAGTTCTTC
TRBV28	TRBJ1-2	-	TRBD1	CASSLPTGGYGYTF	TGTGCCAGCAGCTTGCCCACAGGGGGCTATGGCTACACCTTC
TRBV28	TRBJ1-5	-	-	CASSWPGISNQPQHF	TGTGCCAGCAGTTGGCCGGGGATTAGCAATCAGCCCCAGCATTTT
TRBV7-3	TRBJ2-3	once	TRBD1	CASSLRHTLRQGLADTQYF	TGTGCCAGCAGCTTAAGGCATACATTACGACAGGGCCTGGCAGATACGCAGTATTTT
TRBV5-1	TRBJ2-1	-	TRBD2	CASSLAGTSIDEQFF	TGCGCCAGCAGCTTGGCCGGGACTAGCATCGATGAGCAGTTCTTC
TRBV6-6	TRBJ1-1	-	TRBD1	CASSFPETGTTEAFF	TGTGCCAGCAGTTTCCCAGAGACAGGGACGACTGAAGCTTTCTTT
TRBV2	TRBJ1-5	-	TRBD1	CASSTGTDNQPQHF	TGTGCCAGCAGTACCGGGACAGACAATCAGCCCCAGCATTTT
TRBV19	TRBJ2-3	few	-	CASSMSRSTDTQYF	TGTGCCAGTAGTATGTCCCGTTCCACAGATACGCAGTATTTT
TRBV7-3	TRBJ2-7	-	TRBD2	CASSRGVTYEQYF	TGTGCCAGCAGCCGGGGGGTTACCTACGAGCAGTACTTC
TRBV11-2	TRBJ1-5	-	-	CASSLGLRGSIGQPQHF	TGTGCCAGCAGCTTAGGGTTACGGGGGAGTATCGGCCAGCCCCAGCATTTT
TRBV5-3	TRBJ2-7	-	TRBD2	CAGASAGGPYEQYF	TGTGCCGGAGCCTCGGCGGGAGGTCCCTACGAGCAGTACTTC
TRBV14	TRBJ2-3	once	-	CASSQRDFPTDTQYF	TGTGCCAGCAGCCAAAGGGACTTCCCCACAGATACGCAGTATTTT
TRBV4-1	TRBJ1-1	-	TRBD1	CASSQDLRTGVPRGAFF	TGCGCCAGCAGCCAAGATCTCAGGACAGGGGTGCCCAGAGGAGCTTTCTTT
TRBV11-3	TRBJ2-1	-	TRBD2	CASSLAYPLAGYRINEQFF	TGTGCCAGCAGCTTAGCCTATCCCCTAGCGGGATACAGAATCAATGAGCAGTTCTTC
TRBV5-1	TRBJ2-1	-	-	CASSFILDEQFF	TGCGCCAGCAGCTTCATACTCGATGAGCAGTTCTTC
TRBV7-8	TRBJ2-1	once	-	CASSPGSRRQRGQFF	TGTGCCAGCAGCCCCGGGTCAAGGAGGCAGAGAGGGCAGTTCTTC
TRBV5-6	TRBJ1-6	-	-	CASSFIIGGRPLHF	TGTGCCAGCAGCTTCATTATCGGGGGGCGACCCCTCCACTTT
TRBV28	TRBJ2-1	-	-	CASSLSQGLHRCEQFF	TGTGCCAGCAGTTTATCGCAGGGTCTTCACCGCTGCGAGCAGTTCTTC
TRBV28	TRBJ2-7	once	TRBD1	CASSLFDSRDRGYEQYF	TGTGCCAGCAGTTTATTCGACAGCCGGGACAGGGGCTACGAGCAGTACTTC
TRBV25-1	TRBJ2-2	-	-	CASRAGSLPPNTGELFF	TGTGCCAGCAGGGCAGGGTCACTTCCCCCGAACACCGGGGAGCTGTTTTTT
TRBV28	TRBJ2-7	-	TRBD1	CASTRVGQGASEQYF	TGTGCCAGCACTCGGGTGGGACAGGGGGCTAGCGAGCAGTACTTC
TRBV6-1	TRBJ2-2	-	TRBD2	CASSEARGGLISSTGELFF	TGTGCCAGCAGTGAAGCTCGGGGGGGCCTTATTTCGTCTACCGGGGAGCTGTTTTTT
TRBV10-3	TRBJ1-4	few	-	CAISESAGANEKLFF	TGTGCCATCAGTGAGTCAGCAGGGGCGAATGAAAAACTGTTTTTT
TRBV4-1	TRBJ1-4	few	-	CASSGQGFEKLFF	TGCGCCAGCAGCGGTCAGGGTTTTGAAAAACTGTTTTTT
TRBV25-1	TRBJ2-7	-	TRBD1	CASSRQGEQYF	TGTGCCAGCAGCAGACAGGGCGAGCAGTACTTC
TRBV6-5	TRBJ2-1	-	TRBD2	CASGGLAGVNEQFF	TGTGCCAGCGGGGGACTAGCGGGAGTTAATGAGCAGTTCTTC
TRBV30	TRBJ1-4	-	-	CAWSVRAGAGEKLFF	TGTGCCTGGAGTGTAAGGGCGGGGGCAGGAGAAAAACTGTTTTTT
TRBV6-4	TRBJ2-3	-	-	CASSVGLTTDTQYF	TGTGCCAGCAGCGTCGGACTTACCACAGATACGCAGTATTTT
TRBV27	TRBJ2-7	few	-	CASSFGGQNYEQYF	TGTGCCAGCAGTTTCGGAGGACAGAACTACGAGCAGTACTTC
TRBV6-6	TRBJ1-5	-	TRBD1	CASSSQGPHQPQHF	TGTGCCAGCAGTTCACAGGGGCCCCATCAGCCCCAGCATTTT
TRBV19	TRBJ2-7	-	TRBD2	CASSIAAGGYEQYF	TGTGCCAGTAGTATCGCGGCGGGAGGCTACGAGCAGTACTTC